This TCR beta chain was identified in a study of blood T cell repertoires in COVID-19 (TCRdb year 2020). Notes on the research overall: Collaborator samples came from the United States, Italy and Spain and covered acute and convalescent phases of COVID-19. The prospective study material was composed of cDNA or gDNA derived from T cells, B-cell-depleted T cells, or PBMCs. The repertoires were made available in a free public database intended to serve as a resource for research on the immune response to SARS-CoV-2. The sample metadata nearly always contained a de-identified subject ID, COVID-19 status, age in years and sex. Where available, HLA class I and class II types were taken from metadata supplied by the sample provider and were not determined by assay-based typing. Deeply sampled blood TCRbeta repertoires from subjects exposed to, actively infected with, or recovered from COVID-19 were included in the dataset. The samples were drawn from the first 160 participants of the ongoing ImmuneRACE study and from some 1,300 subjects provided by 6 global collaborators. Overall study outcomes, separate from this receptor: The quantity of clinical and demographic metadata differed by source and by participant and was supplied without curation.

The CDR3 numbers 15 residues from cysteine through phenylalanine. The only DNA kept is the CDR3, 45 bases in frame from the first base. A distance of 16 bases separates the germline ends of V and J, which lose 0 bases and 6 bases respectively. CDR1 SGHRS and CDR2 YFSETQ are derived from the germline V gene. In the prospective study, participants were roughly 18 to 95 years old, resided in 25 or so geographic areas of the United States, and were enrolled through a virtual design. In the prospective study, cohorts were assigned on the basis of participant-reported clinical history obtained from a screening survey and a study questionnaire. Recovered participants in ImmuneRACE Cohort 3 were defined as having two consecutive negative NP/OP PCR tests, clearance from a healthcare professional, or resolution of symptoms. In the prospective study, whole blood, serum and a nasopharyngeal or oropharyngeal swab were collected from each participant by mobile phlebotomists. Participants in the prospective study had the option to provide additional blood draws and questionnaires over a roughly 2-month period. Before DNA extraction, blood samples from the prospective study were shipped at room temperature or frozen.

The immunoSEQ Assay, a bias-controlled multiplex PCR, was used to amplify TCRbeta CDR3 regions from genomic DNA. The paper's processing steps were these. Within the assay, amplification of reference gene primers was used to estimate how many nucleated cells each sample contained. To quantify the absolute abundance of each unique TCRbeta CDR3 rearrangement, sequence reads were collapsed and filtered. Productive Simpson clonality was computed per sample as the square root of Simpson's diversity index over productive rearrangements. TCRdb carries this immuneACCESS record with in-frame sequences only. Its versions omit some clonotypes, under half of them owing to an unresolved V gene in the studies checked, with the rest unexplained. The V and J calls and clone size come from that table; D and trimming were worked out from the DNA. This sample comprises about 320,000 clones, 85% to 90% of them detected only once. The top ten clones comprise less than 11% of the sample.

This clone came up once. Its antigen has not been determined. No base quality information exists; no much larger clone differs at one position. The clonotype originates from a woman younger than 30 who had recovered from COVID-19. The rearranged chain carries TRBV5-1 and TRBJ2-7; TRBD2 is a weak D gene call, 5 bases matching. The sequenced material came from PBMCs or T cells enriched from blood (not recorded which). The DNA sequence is TGCGCCAGCAGCTTGGTTCCGGGAACCACTAGCGAGCAGTACTTC. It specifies CASSLVPGTTSEQYF.